The rows below give T cell receptor beta chains drawn from one sample of a study of blood T cell repertoires in COVID-19. Assay: immunoSEQ multiplex PCR; the TCRdb copy retains only in-frame clones and omits some. This table has around 95,000 clones, about 90% appearing once. Sample: peripheral blood. Receptors were obtained from a man aged 30 to 45 in a cohort sampled during active COVID-19. CDR3s include the opening cysteine and the closing phenylalanine or tryptophan. D genes are given only for firm matches. A clone size is listed for some rows: how often the clone was seen (once, few, many), or a class if it is expanded.

abundance	d_gene	v_gene	j_gene	len	CDR3aa	CDR3nt
NA	NA	TRBV12-3/TRBV12-4	TRBJ1-2	13	CASGNRQRMGYTF	TGTGCCAGCGGGAATCGACAGAGGATGGGCTACACCTTC
once	NA	TRBV18	TRBJ1-2	14	CASSRTEANYGYTF	TGTGCCAGCTCACGGACAGAAGCTAACTATGGCTACACCTTC
NA	NA	TRBV5-1	TRBJ2-1	15	CASSSLAPSYNEQFF	TGCGCCAGCAGCAGTCTCGCGCCCTCCTACAATGAGCAGTTCTTC
NA	NA	TRBV28	TRBJ2-5	13	CASSLSGGETQYF	TGTGCCAGCAGTTTATCTGGAGGCGAGACCCAGTACTTC
NA	NA	TRBV7-9	TRBJ2-7	15	CASSPWTDSSYEQYF	TGTGCCAGCAGCCCCTGGACGGACAGCTCCTACGAGCAGTACTTC
NA	NA	TRBV12-3/TRBV12-4	TRBJ2-1	13	CASSLGQYNEQFF	TGTGCCAGCAGTTTGGGGCAGTACAATGAGCAGTTCTTC
NA	NA	TRBV11-2	TRBJ1-1	14	CASSGRTENTEAFF	TGTGCCAGCAGCGGTAGGACAGAGAACACTGAAGCTTTCTTT
NA	NA	TRBV30	TRBJ2-7	12	CAWRQSLYEQYF	TGTGCCTGGAGACAGTCCCTATACGAGCAGTACTTC
NA	NA	TRBV25-1	TRBJ1-3	17	CASVGSTGPLAENTIYF	TGTGCCAGCGTGGGCTCCACAGGCCCTCTGGCTGAAAACACCATATATTTT
NA	NA	TRBV6-5	TRBJ2-2	14	CASQGRGNTGELFF	TGTGCAAGCCAGGGGCGAGGGAACACCGGGGAGCTGTTTTTT
NA	TRBD2	TRBV5-1	TRBJ2-5	17	CASSERLAGIEKETQYF	TGCGCCAGCAGCGAACGACTAGCGGGGATAGAAAAAGAGACCCAGTACTTC
once	NA	TRBV2	TRBJ2-7	14	CASSEAGADYEQYF	TGTGCCAGCAGTGAAGCGGGGGCCGACTACGAGCAGTACTTC
NA	TRBD2	TRBV19	TRBJ2-1	14	CASIIGTSPTEQFF	TGTGCCAGTATCATCGGGACTAGCCCGACCGAGCAGTTCTTC
NA	NA	TRBV15	TRBJ2-3	16	CATSRARPEGTDTQYF	TGTGCCACCAGCAGAGCGAGACCGGAGGGCACAGATACGCAGTATTTT